What follows is one T cell receptor beta chain and its context. Method: immunoSEQ multiplex PCR; TCRdb's copy keeps in-frame clones and lacks some. This table has over 150,000 clones, about 80% appearing once. The sample is drawn from a study of blood T cell repertoires in COVID-19. J gave up 3 bases and V 6 bases, and 3 bases lay outside the gene matches. Looked up from germline, CDR1 is MDHEN and CDR2 is SYDVKM. This CDR3 spans 13 amino acids. The sample was peripheral blood. The V and J genes are TRBV28 and TRBJ2-3; 7 bases map to TRBD1. This receptor was obtained from a man in his 70s with active or convalescent COVID-19. CDR3 DNA: TGTGCCAGCAGGAGGGGGCGGACAGATACGCAGTATTTT. The encoded protein is CASRRGRTDTQYF. Full variable domain (missing parts from reference TRBV28 and TRBJ2-3): DVKVTQSSRYLVKRTGEKVFLECVQDMDHENMFWYRQDPGLGLRLIYFSYDVKMKEKGDIPEGYSVSREKKERFSLILESASTNQTSMYLCASRRGRTDTQYFGPGTRLTVL.